These T cell receptor beta chains were read from a single sample in a study of tumor-infiltrating lymphocytes in localized non-small cell lung cancer. Sequencing was performed with immunoSEQ multiplex PCR; in TCRdb, only in-frame clones are kept and a portion is missing. The sample records around 6,500 clones, 74% being singletons. Sequenced: uninvolved lung tissue not adjacent to the tumor. These receptors were collected from a human donor with non-small cell lung cancer. Both conserved end residues are part of each CDR3. The D gene is left open where the match is weak. Only part of the rows carry a size: once, few, many, or a class if the clone is expanded.

j_call: TRBJ2-2; d_call: NA; v_call: TRBV7-8; clone_size: few; cdr3_nt: TGTGCCAGCCCCGGGGGAGAGGACACCGGGGAGCTGTTTTTT; cdr3_aa: CASPGGEDTGELFF
j_call: TRBJ2-1; d_call: TRBD2; v_call: TRBV10-2; clone_size: NA; cdr3_nt: TGCGCCAGCCGAGATTGGGCTAGCGGGAGGGCCCAATACAATGAGCAGTTCTTC; cdr3_aa: CASRDWASGRAQYNEQFF
j_call: TRBJ2-2; d_call: TRBD1; v_call: TRBV5-8; clone_size: NA; cdr3_nt: TGTGCCAGCAGCTTCGTTCGGACAGGGAGGAACACCGGGGAGCTGTTTTTT; cdr3_aa: CASSFVRTGRNTGELFF
j_call: TRBJ2-2; d_call: TRBD2; v_call: TRBV11-2; clone_size: NA; cdr3_nt: TGTGCCAGCAGCTTCCAGACTAGCGGGTTGACCGGGGAGCTGTTTTTT; cdr3_aa: CASSFQTSGLTGELFF
j_call: TRBJ2-7; d_call: TRBD1; v_call: TRBV11-3; clone_size: NA; cdr3_nt: TGTGCCAGCAGCTCCCAGACAGGGAGTTACGAGCAGTACTTC; cdr3_aa: CASSSQTGSYEQYF
j_call: TRBJ2-7; d_call: TRBD1; v_call: TRBV5-1; clone_size: NA; cdr3_nt: TGCGCCAGCAGCTTCCCGCGAGACAGGGTTTACCACGAGCAGTACTTC; cdr3_aa: CASSFPRDRVYHEQYF
j_call: TRBJ2-3; d_call: NA; v_call: TRBV19; clone_size: NA; cdr3_nt: TGTGCCAGTACAGGGGACCGACCAACAGATACGCAGTATTTT; cdr3_aa: CASTGDRPTDTQYF
j_call: TRBJ2-1; d_call: TRBD1; v_call: TRBV15; clone_size: NA; cdr3_nt: TGTGCCACCAGCAGAGCAGGGACAGTTGAGTATGACAATGAGCAGTTCTTC; cdr3_aa: CATSRAGTVEYDNEQFF
j_call: TRBJ2-2; d_call: NA; v_call: TRBV5-5; clone_size: few; cdr3_nt: TGTGCCAGCAGCTTGAACAGGGCCACCGGGGAGCTGTTTTTT; cdr3_aa: CASSLNRATGELFF
j_call: TRBJ2-1; d_call: NA; v_call: TRBV27; clone_size: few; cdr3_nt: TGTGCCAGCACAAAAGCGGGACAGCTCTACAATGAGCAGTTCTTC; cdr3_aa: CASTKAGQLYNEQFF
j_call: TRBJ2-7; d_call: NA; v_call: TRBV9; clone_size: few; cdr3_nt: TGTGCCAGCAGCGTAGTTCCAGATAGCCACGAGCAGTACTTC; cdr3_aa: CASSVVPDSHEQYF
j_call: TRBJ1-5; d_call: NA; v_call: TRBV19; clone_size: NA; cdr3_nt: TGTGCCAGTTTGCCAGGCTATAGCAATCAGCCCCAGCATTTT; cdr3_aa: CASLPGYSNQPQHF
j_call: TRBJ2-1; d_call: NA; v_call: TRBV6-5; clone_size: NA; cdr3_nt: TGTGCCAGCAGTTACTTAAACCCAGCGGTCTTCAATGAGCAGTTCTTC; cdr3_aa: CASSYLNPAVFNEQFF
j_call: TRBJ2-2; d_call: NA; v_call: TRBV2; clone_size: NA; cdr3_nt: TGTGCCAGCAGGCCTCGGCAGAACACCGGGGAGCTGTTTTTT; cdr3_aa: CASRPRQNTGELFF
j_call: TRBJ2-1; d_call: TRBD1; v_call: TRBV29-1; clone_size: few; cdr3_nt: TGCAGCGCGGTGACAGGGGAAGGTGGCGATGAGCAGTTCTTC; cdr3_aa: CSAVTGEGGDEQFF
j_call: TRBJ1-4; d_call: NA; v_call: TRBV6-1; clone_size: once; cdr3_nt: TGTGCCAGCAGTGAAACGGTGCAGGCGAGAAATGAAAAACTGTTTTTT; cdr3_aa: CASSETVQARNEKLFF
j_call: TRBJ2-4; d_call: NA; v_call: TRBV29-1; clone_size: NA; cdr3_nt: TGCAGCGTTGAAATTACAGGGAATGCCAAAAACATTCAGTACTTC; cdr3_aa: CSVEITGNAKNIQYF
j_call: TRBJ1-2; d_call: NA; v_call: TRBV11-2; clone_size: few; cdr3_nt: TGTGCCAGCAGCTTAGCTCGGAAGACAGCTAACTATGGCTACACCTTC; cdr3_aa: CASSLARKTANYGYTF
j_call: TRBJ1-2; d_call: TRBD1; v_call: TRBV19; clone_size: NA; cdr3_nt: TGTGCCAGTAGTGGACAGGGCCTTGGAGGCTACACCTTC; cdr3_aa: CASSGQGLGGYTF
j_call: TRBJ2-3; d_call: NA; v_call: TRBV14; clone_size: NA; cdr3_nt: TGTGCCAGCAGTCGCTTTATCTTCGGCCCCTCCACAGATACGCAGTATTTT; cdr3_aa: CASSRFIFGPSTDTQYF
j_call: TRBJ1-5; d_call: NA; v_call: TRBV19; clone_size: few; cdr3_nt: TGTGCCAGTAGTTCTAGAAGAGGGGGCAATCAGCCCCAGCATTTT; cdr3_aa: CASSSRRGGNQPQHF
j_call: TRBJ1-1; d_call: NA; v_call: TRBV7-9; clone_size: few; cdr3_nt: TGTGCCAGCAGTTCCCCCACACTGGGGGTGGTCACTGAAGCTTTCTTT; cdr3_aa: CASSSPTLGVVTEAFF
j_call: TRBJ2-2; d_call: TRBD2; v_call: TRBV7-6; clone_size: few; cdr3_nt: TGTGCCAGCAGCTTAGACCCCCCGACTAGCGGGAGGTTACACGGGGAGCTGTTTTTT; cdr3_aa: CASSLDPPTSGRLHGELFF
j_call: TRBJ2-5; d_call: NA; v_call: TRBV9; clone_size: NA; cdr3_nt: TGTGCCAGCACCGGAGGGCCGGGTTTTCAAGAGACCCAGTACTTC; cdr3_aa: CASTGGPGFQETQYF
j_call: TRBJ1-3; d_call: NA; v_call: TRBV4-2; clone_size: few; cdr3_nt: TGTGCCAGCAGCCAACCCGGGGTCGGGGGCCCTGCCTATTTT; cdr3_aa: CASSQPGVGGPAYF
j_call: TRBJ2-3; d_call: NA; v_call: TRBV19; clone_size: NA; cdr3_nt: TGTGCCAGTAGTAGGGAGGTAACTAGCACAGATACGCAGTATTTT; cdr3_aa: CASSREVTSTDTQYF
j_call: TRBJ1-5; d_call: TRBD1; v_call: TRBV18; clone_size: medium-sized; cdr3_nt: TGTGCCAGCTCACCCGACAGGGGAGGCAATCAGCCCCAGCATTTT; cdr3_aa: CASSPDRGGNQPQHF
j_call: TRBJ1-5; d_call: TRBD1; v_call: TRBV5-1; clone_size: NA; cdr3_nt: TGCGCCAGCAGCCCCGATGGGACAGGGGGCCTAAGCAATCAGCCCCAGCATTTT; cdr3_aa: CASSPDGTGGLSNQPQHF
j_call: TRBJ2-7; d_call: NA; v_call: TRBV28; clone_size: medium-sized; cdr3_nt: TGTGCCAGCAGTCCATCGACACGAGGGCGTCAAGGGCAGTACTTC; cdr3_aa: CASSPSTRGRQGQYF
j_call: TRBJ1-2; d_call: NA; v_call: TRBV6-6; clone_size: NA; cdr3_nt: TGTGCCAGCAGTACGGACAGCCCTTTCTCCACCTTC; cdr3_aa: CASSTDSPFSTF
j_call: TRBJ1-1; d_call: NA; v_call: TRBV19; clone_size: NA; cdr3_nt: TGTGCCAGTGTTTCCAGGGAGGGGAGCACTGAAGCTTTCTTT; cdr3_aa: CASVSREGSTEAFF